This entry describes one T cell receptor beta chain. In its sample, this clone was seen once. It has no known antigen specificity. No much larger clonotype is one base removed from it; base qualities were not supplied. Whole blood was collected in K2EDTA tubes by collaborating institutions according to the institutions' own protocols. For TCRbeta analysis, collaborators shipped samples in one of three forms: frozen whole blood, isolated PBMCs, or DNA extracted from either of those sample types. Per the germline V gene (reference sequence), WNHNN is the CDR1 and SYGVQD is the CDR2. V loses 6 bases at its end and J loses 4 bases; junction bases beyond the gene matches: 5. The CDR3 contains 15 residues, cysteine and phenylalanine counted. Here the CDR3 DNA is all that survives: 45 bases in frame from base 1. This sample stems from a study of blood T cell repertoires in COVID-19 (dated by TCRdb to about 2020). About the study as a whole: Samples from collaborators originated in the United States, Italy and Spain and spanned both the acute and convalescent phases of COVID-19. The sample metadata nearly always contained a de-identified subject ID, COVID-19 status, age in years and sex. Subjects who had been exposed to COVID-19, were actively infected with it, or had recovered from it provided the deeply sampled blood TCRbeta repertoires that made up the dataset. The samples were drawn from two sources: the first 160 participants of the ongoing ImmuneRACE study, and 950 to 1,500 subjects contributed by 6 global collaborators. The material from the prospective study consisted of cDNA or gDNA derived from T cells, B-cell-depleted T cells, or PBMCs. A freely available public database, intended as a resource for researchers studying the immune response to SARS-CoV-2, is where the repertoires were released. Where HLA class I and class II types were available, the types were taken from metadata supplied by the sample provider, not from assay-based typing.

Paper-wide results and their limitations: How much clinical and demographic metadata was included differed by source and by participant, and the metadata was provided uncurated.

The immunoSEQ Assay, a bias-controlled multiplex PCR, was used to amplify TCRbeta CDR3 regions from genomic DNA. On the study's bioinformatics: Nucleated cell counts per sample were estimated from amplification of reference gene primers within the assay. Sequence reads were collapsed and filtered to measure the absolute abundance of every unique TCRbeta CDR3 rearrangement. For each sample, productive Simpson clonality was calculated by taking the square root of Simpson's diversity index across productive rearrangements. Drawn from immuneACCESS, this table holds only the in-frame rearrangements with V and J called that TCRdb kept. Clones are partly lost; checked studies trace under half to an unresolved V gene and leave the rest unexplained. V and J calls and clone size come straight from that table; D and trimming were deduced from the DNA. This sample is represented by roughly 150,000 clones; roughly nine tenths of them were singletons. Roughly 4% of the sample goes to the ten largest clones.

The receptor comes from a woman between 65 and 79 years old with acute or convalescent COVID-19. Sequencing was performed on peripheral blood. The rearrangement combines TRBV10-1 with TRBJ2-1; TRBD2 matches 11 bases in the middle. The CDR3 is CASRHSGREYNEQFF. The sequenced DNA: TGCGCCAGCAGACATAGCGGGAGGGAGTACAATGAGCAGTTCTTC.